This record concerns one TCR beta chain sequence. Primers included in the PCR were 60 Vbeta and 13 Jbeta primers. Clones were read by immunoSEQ multiplex PCR, and TCRdb kept only the in-frame ones, dropping some. This sample's table reports under 95,000 clones. CDR3 length: 12 amino acids. CDR1 is MGHDK and CDR2 is SYGVNS in the germline V gene. V lost 0 bases and J lost 10, with 7 bases in between. The entry originates in a study of cytomegalovirus exposure and HLA in healthy donors. The sample taken for sequencing was PBMCs. The receptor's source is a man aged 50 to 60 in good health and CMV-seronegative. V is TRBV25-1 and J is TRBJ2-1; D is possibly TRBD2 (5 bases). The CDR3 region has the DNA TGTGCCAGCAGTGAATACGGGGTAGAGCAGTTCTTC. This encodes CASSEYGVEQFF.